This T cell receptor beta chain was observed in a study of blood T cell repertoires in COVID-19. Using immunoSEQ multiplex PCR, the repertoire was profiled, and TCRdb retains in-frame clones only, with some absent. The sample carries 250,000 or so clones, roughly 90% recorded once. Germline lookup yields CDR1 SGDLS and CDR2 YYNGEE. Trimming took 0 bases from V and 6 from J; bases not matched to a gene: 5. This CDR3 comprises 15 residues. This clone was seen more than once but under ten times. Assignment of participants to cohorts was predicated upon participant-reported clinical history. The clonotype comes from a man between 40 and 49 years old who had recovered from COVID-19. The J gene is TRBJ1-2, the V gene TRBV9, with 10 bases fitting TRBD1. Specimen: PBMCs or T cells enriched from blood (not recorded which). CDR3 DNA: TGTGCCAGCAGCGTAGTCGACAGGGGGCAGGATGGCTACACCTTC. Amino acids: CASSVVDRGQDGYTF.